A single sample gave rise to the 6 T cell receptor beta chains below, sequenced in a study of T cell responses to AZD1222 COVID-19 vaccine. The table came from immunoSEQ multiplex PCR; TCRdb's copy has only in-frame clones and leaves some out. In the table there are 95,000 to 150,000 clones, 90% of which are singletons. This specimen was peripheral blood, taken on day 0 of MenACWY control vaccination. The receptors were sampled from an adult in good health.

V gene TRBV24-1 combines with J gene TRBJ2-3, with TRBD2 as a possible D gene (6 bases). Trimming stripped 7 bases from V and 2 bases from J, with 18 bases between. Germline values: CDR1 KGHDR, CDR2 SFDVKD. The CDR3 is 16 residues long. The chain's CDR3 is CATRARGTAPTDTQYF. CDR3 DNA sequence: TGTGCCACCAGGGCTCGGGGGACCGCCCCCACAGATACGCAGTATTTT.

The gene calls are TRBV5-1 and TRBJ1-1; 7 bases are a match to TRBD1. This CDR3 has 16 residues. Trimming took 3 bases from V and 1 from J; bases not matched to a gene: 9. Germline loops: CDR1 SGHRS, CDR2 YFSETQ. The chain's CDR3 is CASSWSSGGTNTEAFF. For the CDR3, the DNA is TGCGCCAGCAGCTGGTCCTCAGGGGGAACGAACACTGAAGCTTTCTTT. Together with reference TRBV5-1 and TRBJ1-1, the CDR3 gives the full variable domain: KAGVTQTPRYLIKTRGQQVTLSCSPISGHRSVSWYQQTPGQGLQFLFEYFSETQRNKGNFPGRFSGRQFSNSRSEMNVSTLELGDSALYLCASSWSSGGTNTEAFFGQGTRLTVV.

In this sample, this clone turned up once. The gene calls are TRBV5-1 and TRBJ1-6; perhaps TRBD1 as D (6 bases). The germline V and J ends were trimmed by 4 bases and 1 base, with 9 bases remaining between them. The CDR3 totals 15 residues. In germline, CDR1 is SGHRS, CDR2 YFSETQ. CDR3 nucleotide sequence: TGCGCCAGCAGCAGTACAGGGTCCTATAATTCACCCCTCCACTTT. Translating it yields CASSSTGSYNSPLHF.

V and J are TRBV29-1 and TRBJ2-3; TRBD1 might be the D (6 bases). Looked up from germline, CDR1 is SQVTM and CDR2 is ANQGSEA. The CDR3 is 12 amino acids. CDR3 coding DNA: TGCAGTCACCGACAGGGCACAGATACGCAGTATTTT. It is translated as CSHRQGTDTQYF.

V and J are TRBV28 and TRBJ2-7, with a tentative D call TRBD2 (6 bases). The CDR3 covers 13 residues. CDR1 MDHEN and CDR2 SYDVKM come from the germline V gene. Trimming shortened V by 2 bases and J by 3 bases, and 8 bases separated the two germline ends. The CDR3 nucleotides read TGTGCCAGCAGTTTACTCGGGGGCTACGAGCAGTACTTC. Residues: CASSLLGGYEQYF.

The V call is TRBV7-6, the J call TRBJ2-2, with D maybe TRBD2 (5 bases). V lost 0 bases and J lost 2, with 10 bases in between. Germline V lookup: CDR1 SGHVS, CDR2 FNYEAQ. There are 16 residues in the CDR3. The CDR3 loop reads CASSLANDYNTGELFF. The DNA for the CDR3 is TGTGCCAGCAGCTTAGCTAACGACTATAACACCGGGGAGCTGTTTTTT.